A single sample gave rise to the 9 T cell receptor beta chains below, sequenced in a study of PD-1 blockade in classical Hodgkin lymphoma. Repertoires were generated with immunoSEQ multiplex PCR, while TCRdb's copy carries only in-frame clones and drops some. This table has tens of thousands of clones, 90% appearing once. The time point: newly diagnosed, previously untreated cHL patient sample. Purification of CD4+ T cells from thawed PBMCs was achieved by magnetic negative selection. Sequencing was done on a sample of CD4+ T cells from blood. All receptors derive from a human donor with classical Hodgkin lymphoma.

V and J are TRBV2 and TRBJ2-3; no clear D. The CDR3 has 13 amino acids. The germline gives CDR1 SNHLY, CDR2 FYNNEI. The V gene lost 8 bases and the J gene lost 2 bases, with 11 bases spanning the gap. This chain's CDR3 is CASLYHTTDTQYF. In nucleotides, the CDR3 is TGTGCCAGCCTCTACCATACCACAGATACGCAGTATTTT.

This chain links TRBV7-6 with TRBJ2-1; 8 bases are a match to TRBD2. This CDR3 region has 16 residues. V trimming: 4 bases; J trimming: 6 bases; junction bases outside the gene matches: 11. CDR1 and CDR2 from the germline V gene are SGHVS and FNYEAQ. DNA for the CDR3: TGTGCCAGCAGCTGGTGGGGACTAGAAAGACCCAATGAGCAGTTCTTC. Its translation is CASSWWGLERPNEQFF.

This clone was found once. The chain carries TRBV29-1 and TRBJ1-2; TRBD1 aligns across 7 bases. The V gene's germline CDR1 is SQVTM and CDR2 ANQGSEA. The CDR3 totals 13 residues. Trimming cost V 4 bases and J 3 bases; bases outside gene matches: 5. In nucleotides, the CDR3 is TGCAGCGTTGTAGGACAGGCCCACTATGGCTACACCTTC. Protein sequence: CSVVGQAHYGYTF. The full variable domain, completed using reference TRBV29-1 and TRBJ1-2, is SAVISQKPSRDICQRGTSLTIQCQVDSQVTMMFWYRQQPGQSLTLIATANQGSEATYESGFVIDKFPISRPNLTFSTLTVSNMSPEDSSIYLCSVVGQAHYGYTFGSGTRLTVV.

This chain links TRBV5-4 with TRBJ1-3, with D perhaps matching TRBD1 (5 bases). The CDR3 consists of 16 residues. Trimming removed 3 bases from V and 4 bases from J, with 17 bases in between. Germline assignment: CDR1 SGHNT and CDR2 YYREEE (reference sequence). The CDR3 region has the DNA TGTGCCAGCAGCTCGGGACGTACCAGATCCGGAAACACCATATATTTT. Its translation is CASSSGRTRSGNTIYF. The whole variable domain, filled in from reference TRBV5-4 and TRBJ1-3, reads ETGVTQSPTHLIKTRGQQVTLRCSSQSGHNTVSWYQQALGQGPQFIFQYYREEENGRGNFPPRFSGLQFPNYSSELNVNALELDDSALYLCASSSGRTRSGNTIYFGEGSWLTVV.

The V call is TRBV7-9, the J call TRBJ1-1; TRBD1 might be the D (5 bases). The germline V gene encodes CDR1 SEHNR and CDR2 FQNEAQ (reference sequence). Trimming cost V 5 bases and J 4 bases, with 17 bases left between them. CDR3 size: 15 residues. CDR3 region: CASSPKGLGGTEAFF. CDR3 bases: TGTGCCAGCAGCCCAAAAGGGTTGGGGGGCACTGAAGCTTTCTTT.

CDR3 in amino acids: CASRPVGGSDTQYF. The CDR3 DNA follows: TGCGCCAGCAGGCCGGTTGGGGGTTCAGATACGCAGTATTTT. This sequence joins TRBV10-2 and TRBJ2-3, with D possibly being TRBD1 or TRBD2 (5 bases each). V lost 6 bases and J 4 bases, leaving 14 bases between the germline ends. Per germline, CDR1 WSHSY and CDR2 SAAADI. This CDR3 has 14 amino acids.

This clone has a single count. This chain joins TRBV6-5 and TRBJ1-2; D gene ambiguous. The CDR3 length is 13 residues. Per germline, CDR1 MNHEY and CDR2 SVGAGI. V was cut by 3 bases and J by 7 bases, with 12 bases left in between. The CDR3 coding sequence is TGTGCCAGCAGTTATTCAAGGGTCTCTGGCTACACCTTC. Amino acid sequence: CASSYSRVSGYTF.

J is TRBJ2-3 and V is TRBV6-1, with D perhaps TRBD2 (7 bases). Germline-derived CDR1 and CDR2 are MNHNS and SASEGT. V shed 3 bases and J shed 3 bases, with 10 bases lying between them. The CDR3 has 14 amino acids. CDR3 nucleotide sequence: TGTGCCAGCAGTGAGGGGGGGCGTACAGATACGCAGTATTTT. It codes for CASSEGGRTDTQYF.

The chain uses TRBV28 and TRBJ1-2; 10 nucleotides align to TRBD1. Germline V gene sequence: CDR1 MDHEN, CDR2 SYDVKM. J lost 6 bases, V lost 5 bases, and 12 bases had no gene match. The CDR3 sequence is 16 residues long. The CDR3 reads CASSLSYGDRGHGYTF. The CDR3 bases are TGTGCCAGCAGTCTCTCCTATGGGGACAGGGGTCATGGCTACACCTTC.